The entry that follows covers one TCR beta chain sequence. Profiled with immunoSEQ multiplex PCR; TCRdb holds only in-frame clones, not every one. The data show about 8,000 clones, 75% to 80% seen once. This sample was taken from a study of immune evolution from preneoplasia to lung adenocarcinoma. After removal of 2 bases from V and 6 bases from J, the junction contained 2 bases not matched to a gene. The CDR3 sequence is 14 residues long. Germline CDR1 KGHSH, CDR2 LQKENI. Patients had resection in Japan or China between 2014 and 2017. H&E slides confirmed each diagnosis, reviewed by two pathologists independently.

Sequenced: FFPE adjacent normal lung tissue. This chain connects TRBV18 to TRBJ2-2; 8 nucleotides match TRBD1. This receptor was taken from a person aged 55-80 years with lung adenocarcinoma. The CDR3 nucleotides are TGTGCCAGCTCACCATCGACAGGGGCCGGGGAGCTGTTTTTT. Its translation is CASSPSTGAGELFF.